One and the same sample provided the 26 T cell receptor beta chains below, sequenced in a study of Ad26.COV2.S vaccination and SARS-CoV-2 variants. Treatment defined: roughly 20 received Ad26.COV2.S at low or high dose, single or two shots; 5 received placebo; per-sample allocation not given. On day 63 after the first injection, vaccine and placebo recipients gave samples. Sequencing used immunoSEQ multiplex PCR; TCRdb keeps in-frame clones, though not all of them. This sample has more than 300,000 clones, with just under 85% found just once. Sequenced here: peripheral blood, sampled in a trial of Ad26.COV2.S vaccine versus placebo. These receptors came from a person aged 18 to 65 who received the Ad26.COV2.S COVID-19 vaccine or a placebo.

This sequence joins TRBV6-6 and TRBJ2-6; D remains unclear. Germline V gene lookup returns CDR1 MNHNY and CDR2 SVGAGI (reference sequence). V lost 6 bases to trimming and J lost 2 bases, with 11 bases between them. The CDR3 runs 15 residues. The CDR3 region is CASRAGSAGANVLTF. The CDR3, as DNA: TGTGCCAGCAGGGCAGGTTCTGCTGGGGCCAACGTCCTGACTTTC.

In the case of this clone: This sample includes further DNA sequences coding for the same CDR3. The chain combines TRBV18 with TRBJ2-5; D could derive from TRBD1 or TRBD2 (5 bases each). This CDR3 contains 13 residues. Germline CDR1 KGHSH, CDR2 LQKENI. Deletions cut 6 bases from V and 4 bases from J, with 12 bases between. The CDR3 protein is CASSPGTAETQYF. DNA for the CDR3: TGTGCCAGCTCTCCCGGGACGGCAGAGACCCAGTACTTC.

CDR3 DNA sequence: TGTGCCAGCAGCTCACAGGGACGGAATGAGCAGTTCTTC. It translates to CASSSQGRNEQFF. J is TRBJ2-1 and V is TRBV5-4, with D perhaps matching TRBD1 (6 bases). Germline loops: CDR1 SGHNT, CDR2 YYREEE (reference sequence). The germline V and J ends were trimmed by 3 bases and 7 bases, with 11 bases remaining between them. The CDR3 sequence is 13 residues long. Supplemented by reference TRBV5-4 and TRBJ2-1, the full variable domain reads ETGVTQSPTHLIKTRGQQVTLRCSSQSGHNTVSWYQQALGQGPQFIFQYYREEENGRGNFPPRFSGLQFPNYSSELNVNALELDDSALYLCASSSQGRNEQFFGPGTRLTVL.

This sequence joins TRBV11-3 and TRBJ1-1; D might be TRBD1 (5 bases). There are 14 residues in the CDR3. The V and J ends lost 2 bases and 4 bases respectively, with 11 bases between them. Looked up from germline, CDR1 is SGHNT and CDR2 is YENEEA. DNA of the CDR3: TGTGCCAGCAGCTTAACAGCAGGGCTCACTGAAGCTTTCTTT. As protein: CASSLTAGLTEAFF.

The genes are TRBV7-2 and TRBJ2-5; 14 positions match TRBD2. J gave up 5 bases and V 4 bases, and 3 bases lay outside the gene matches. The CDR3 consists of 15 residues. CDR1 and CDR2 (germline): SGHTA, FQGNSA. For the CDR3, the DNA is TGTGCCAGCAGCTCTAGACTAGCGGGGGGGGAGACCCAGTACTTC. Its protein product is CASSSRLAGGETQYF.

V is TRBV5-1 and J is TRBJ1-1, with TRBD1 matching 7 bases. The junction had 10 bases not matched to a gene; V was cut back by 5 bases and J by 0 bases. The V gene's germline CDR1 is SGHRS and CDR2 YFSETQ. This CDR3 contains 16 residues. This CDR3 reads CASRNRDSGMNTEAFF. DNA of the CDR3: TGCGCCAGCAGGAACCGGGACAGTGGAATGAACACTGAAGCTTTCTTT.

This chain joins TRBV6-5 and TRBJ2-7; the D gene could be TRBD1 or TRBD2 (5 bases each). The V gene lost 7 bases and the J gene lost 1 base, with 11 bases spanning the gap. CDR3 length: 13 residues. CDR1 is MNHEY and CDR2 is SVGAGI in the germline V gene. CDR3 bases: TGTGCCAGCATTCCGGGACCTTCCTACGAGCAGTACTTC. Residues: CASIPGPSYEQYF.

This rearrangement joins TRBV2 to TRBJ1-5, with D hard to call. CDR3 length equals 13 residues. The germline V and J ends were trimmed by 6 bases and 4 bases, with 10 bases remaining between them. Looked up from germline, CDR1 is SNHLY and CDR2 is FYNNEI. The CDR3 DNA reads as TGTGCCAGCAGGGGCTGGGGAAATCAGCCCCAGCATTTT. Translation gives CASRGWGNQPQHF.

In its sample, this clone was seen a few times. V and J are TRBV4-1 and TRBJ2-3; the D gene could be TRBD1 or TRBD2 (5 bases each). The germline V gene encodes CDR1 MGHRA and CDR2 YSYEKL. Trimming took 0 bases from V and 8 from J, leaving 15 bases between them. The CDR3 has 15 residues. CDR3 DNA sequence: TGCGCCAGCAGCCAAGAGTTCCAGGGCGGAGGTACGCAGTATTTT. Protein product: CASSQEFQGGGTQYF.

V and J are TRBV29-1 and TRBJ1-3; weak D call: TRBD1 (5 bases). The CDR3 sequence is 13 residues long. Germline V gene lookup returns CDR1 SQVTM and CDR2 ANQGSEA. V was trimmed by 4 bases and J by 4 bases, leaving 11 bases between them. The CDR3 region is CSVAGPKGNTIYF. The CDR3 nucleotides read TGCAGCGTTGCGGGGCCAAAGGGAAACACCATATATTTT.

This rearrangement joins TRBV5-1 to TRBJ1-1, with 8 nucleotides matching TRBD1. V shed 4 bases, J shed 1 base, and the junction held 3 bases outside the gene matches. CDR3 size: 14 residues. CDR1 is SGHRS and CDR2 is YFSETQ in the germline V gene. CDR3 bases: TGCGCCAGCAGCAATACAGGGGGGAACACTGAAGCTTTCTTT. It codes for CASSNTGGNTEAFF.

The V gene is TRBV18, the J gene TRBJ1-6, with TRBD1 identical over 9 bases. The CDR3 spans 14 residues. Germline V gene data show CDR1 as KGHSH and CDR2 as LQKENI. V lost 2 bases, J lost 10 bases, and 3 bases stayed unmatched. CDR3 bases: TGTGCCAGCTCACCAACAGGGGGCGGATCACCCCTCCACTTT. This translates into CASSPTGGGSPLHF.

CDR3 DNA sequence: TGTGCCAGCAGCTTCCTCGGGACTAGCGGGGGTTTGGTCTACGAGCAGTACTTC. Residues: CASSFLGTSGGLVYEQYF. The chain is built from TRBV5-6 and TRBJ2-7, with 14 positions matching TRBD2. CDR1 is SGHDT, CDR2 YYEEEE, per germline. This CDR3 contains 18 residues. J gave up 3 bases and V 2 bases, and 10 bases lay outside the gene matches. Filled out from reference TRBV5-6 and TRBJ2-7, the complete variable domain reads DAGVTQSPTHLIKTRGQQVTLRCSPKSGHDTVSWYQQALGQGPQFIFQYYEEEERQRGNFPDRFSGHQFPNYSSELNVNALLLGDSALYLCASSFLGTSGGLVYEQYFGPGTRLTVT.

The chain carries TRBV28 and TRBJ1-1; D possibly corresponds to TRBD1 (5 bases). The germline CDR1 and CDR2 sequences are MDHEN and SYDVKM. CDR3 length: 13 amino acids. V lost 3 bases and J lost 7, with 12 bases in between. In DNA, the CDR3 is TGTGCCAGCAGTTTCAGGACACCTATTGAAGCTTTCTTT. As protein: CASSFRTPIEAFF.

This chain uses TRBV10-3 with TRBJ2-5, with D possibly matching TRBD2 (5 bases). Trimming took off 3 bases at V and 5 bases at J, with 16 bases between the two ends. CDR3 length equals 15 residues. Looked up from germline, CDR1 is ENHRY and CDR2 is SYGVKD. The CDR3 protein is CAISESGMGRETQYF. DNA of the CDR3: TGTGCCATCAGTGAATCCGGGATGGGTCGGGAGACCCAGTACTTC.

The sample holds a few counts of this clone. The V call is TRBV7-2, the J call TRBJ1-5; D gene unclear. From germline, CDR1 is SGHTA and CDR2 FQGNSA. V was cut by 8 bases and J by 4 bases, with 15 bases left in between. The CDR3 is 14 residues long. As DNA, the CDR3 is TGTGCCAGCGCCGGTAGGACGGGGAATCAGCCCCAGCATTTT. This gives the protein CASAGRTGNQPQHF.

The J gene is TRBJ2-7, the V gene TRBV11-2; weak D call: TRBD1 (6 bases). The CDR3 is made up of 15 amino acids. CDR1 is SGHAT and CDR2 is FQNNGV in the germline V gene. V lost 5 bases and J lost 4, with 18 bases in between. CDR3 loop: CASSHLFRGQYEQYF. The CDR3 nucleotides are TGTGCCAGCAGCCACTTGTTCAGGGGTCAATACGAGCAGTACTTC. Based on the CDR3 plus reference TRBV11-2 and TRBJ2-7, the full variable domain is EAGVAQSPRYKIIEKRQSVAFWCNPISGHATLYWYQQILGQGPKLLIQFQNNGVVDDSQLPKDRFSAERLKGVDSTLKIQPAKLEDSAVYLCASSHLFRGQYEQYFGPGTRLTVT.

The chain carries TRBV6-5 and TRBJ1-2; TRBD1 matches 11 bases. V shed 5 bases and J 6 bases; nucleotides not matched to a gene: 2. CDR1 is MNHEY, CDR2 SVGAGI, per germline. CDR3 size: 13 residues. CDR3 protein: CASSRDRGNGYTF. The CDR3 DNA reads TGTGCCAGCAGTCGGGACAGGGGGAATGGCTACACCTTC.

The chain carries TRBV10-3 and TRBJ2-5; the D is unclear. This CDR3 contains 12 residues. V dropped 3 bases and J dropped 2 bases, with 4 bases sitting between them. Germline V gene lookup returns CDR1 ENHRY and CDR2 SYGVKD. DNA of the CDR3: TGTGCCATCAGTGATCCACAAGAGACCCAGTACTTC. Amino acids: CAISDPQETQYF.

The CDR3, as DNA: TGTGCCAGCAGCCAGGACTGGGGCTCTGGAAACACCATATATTTT. Translated: CASSQDWGSGNTIYF. The rearrangement joins TRBV5-8 to TRBJ1-3; no clear D. Germline CDR1 reads SGHTS; CDR2 reads YDEGEE. V dropped 4 bases and J dropped 0 bases, with 11 bases sitting between them. The CDR3 covers 15 residues.

This sequence joins TRBV28 and TRBJ1-2; D may be TRBD1 (5 bases). The ends were cut back, 3 bases at V and 4 bases at J, with 12 bases in the middle. The CDR3 has 14 amino acids. Germline CDR1 MDHEN, CDR2 SYDVKM. The CDR3 DNA reads as TGTGCCAGCAGTTTTGCGGCAGGGCCCTATGGCTACACCTTC. Translation gives CASSFAAGPYGYTF.

The rearrangement joins TRBV28 to TRBJ1-2; 8 bases agree with TRBD1. The germline V gene has CDR1 MDHEN and CDR2 SYDVKM. Trimming removed 6 bases from V and 4 bases from J; junction bases left unmatched: 1. The CDR3 spans 12 residues. Here the CDR3 DNA reads TGTGCCAGCAGCGACAGGGGCTATGGCTACACCTTC. Amino acid sequence: CASSDRGYGYTF.

The chain uses TRBV5-5 and TRBJ1-2; unclear D gene. This CDR3 spans 13 amino acids. V was trimmed by 1 base and J by 3 bases, leaving 7 bases between them. Germline-derived CDR1 and CDR2 are SGHKS and YYEKEE (reference sequence). The CDR3 region has the DNA TGTGCCAGCAGCTTGTCAGGAGACTATGGCTACACCTTC. Its protein is CASSLSGDYGYTF.

Of note for this clone: The same CDR3 arises from other DNA sequences in this sample as well. The V and J genes are TRBV6-2 or TRBV6-3 and TRBJ2-7; D unclear. The CDR3 has 14 residues. With 2 bases removed from V and 2 bases from J, the gap between germline ends came to 10 bases. CDR1 MNHEY and CDR2 SVGEGT come from the germline V gene. CDR3 in amino acids: CASSYSVGTYEQYF. CDR3 nucleotides: TGTGCCAGCAGTTACAGTGTCGGAACCTACGAGCAGTACTTC.

The rearrangement links TRBV9 to TRBJ2-2; 10 bases line up with TRBD1. Germline CDR1 reads SGDLS; CDR2 reads YYNGEE. CDR3 length: 15 amino acids. Unmatched junction bases numbered 4, after V lost 4 bases and J lost 4 bases. Here the CDR3 DNA reads TGTGCCAGCAGCTTAAGACAGGGGGCCACCGGGGAGCTGTTTTTT. This encodes CASSLRQGATGELFF.

This clone was seen a single time. The gene calls are TRBV28 and TRBJ2-7; D not resolved. CDR3 length: 13 residues. Trimming pared 6 bases from V and 3 bases from J, leaving 12 bases between. In germline, CDR1 is MDHEN, CDR2 SYDVKM. CDR3 amino acids: CASSRRQIYEQYF. The CDR3 DNA follows: TGTGCCAGCAGCCGGAGACAAATCTACGAGCAGTACTTC.